The 30 T cell receptor beta chains listed next were all sequenced from one sample in a study of CD8+CD57+ T cells in acquired aplastic anemia. Patients chosen for sequencing had CD8+CD57+ cells that had expanded, as shown by flow cytometry. Genomic DNA served as template for TCR beta VDJ and CDR3 profiling. In TCRdb, the reads were re-called with MiXCR into one record per CDR3 protein. The repertoire holds a few hundred thousand distinct CDR3 sequences, with approximately 32% as singletons. Sequencing was performed on sorted CD4+, CD8+, or CD8+CD57+ T cells (not recorded which) from PBMCs. The receptors stem from a human donor with aplastic anemia.

This clonotype has at least ten counts. J is TRBJ1-1 and V is TRBV15; perhaps TRBD1 as D (5 bases). With 3 bases removed from V and 8 bases from J, the gap between germline ends came to 10 bases. This CDR3 is built from 12 residues. Germline CDR1 LNHNV, CDR2 YYDKDF (reference sequence). The CDR3 region has the DNA TGTGCCACCAGCAGTGGGGGGGGGGAAGCTTTCTTT. Residues: CATSSGGGEAFF. The whole variable domain, filled in from reference TRBV15 and TRBJ1-1, reads DAMVIQNPRYQVTQFGKPVTLSCSQTLNHNVMYWYQQKSSQAPKLLFHYYDKDFNNEADTPDNFQSRRPNTSFCFLDIRSPGLGDTAMYLCATSSGGGEAFFGQGTRLTVV.

This clonotype was detected many times. The rearrangement joins TRBV10-3 to TRBJ2-5; TRBD1 matches at 7 bases. CDR3 length equals 16 residues. Per germline, CDR1 ENHRY and CDR2 SYGVKD. Trimming took 0 bases from V and 5 from J; bases not matched to a gene: 9. The CDR3 reads CAISESVGQSWETQYF. The CDR3 coding sequence is TGTGCCATCAGTGAGTCGGTGGGACAGAGTTGGGAGACCCAGTACTTC.

The CDR3 region has the DNA TGTGCCAGCAGTTTAATAGGTCAGGGTGGGGAAAAACTGTTTTTT. Its translation: CASSLIGQGGEKLFF. The chain recombines TRBV2 with TRBJ1-4; D may be TRBD1 (5 bases). V was trimmed by 5 bases and J by 8 bases, leaving 18 bases between them. CDR1 SNHLY and CDR2 FYNNEI come from the germline V gene. The CDR3 runs to 15 residues.

V usage is TRBV12-3 or TRBV12-4 and J usage is TRBJ1-1, with D unclear. This CDR3 has 14 residues. Trimming stripped 2 bases from V and 1 base from J, with 8 bases between. CDR3: CASSLRHKNTEAFF. The CDR3 DNA sequence: TGTGCCAGCAGTTTAAGACATAAGAACACTGAAGCTTTCTTT.

The chain couples TRBV7-3 to TRBJ2-7; D is ambiguous. The germline V and J ends were trimmed by 1 base and 7 bases, with 8 bases remaining between them. CDR1 is SGHTA and CDR2 is FQGTGA in the germline V gene. The CDR3 runs to 12 residues. Here the CDR3 DNA reads TGTGCCAGCAGCTTAAAGGAAAATGAGCAGTACTTC. Protein sequence: CASSLKENEQYF.

In this sample, this clonotype turned up many times. The chain combines TRBV10-2 with TRBJ1-6, with unresolved D. The CDR3 totals 12 residues. The germline V and J ends were trimmed by 9 bases and 6 bases, with 9 bases remaining between them. The germline gives CDR1 WSHSY, CDR2 SAAADI. CDR3 nucleotides: TGCGCCAGTGGCGAGTTTAATTCACCCCTCCACTTT. This translates into CASGEFNSPLHF.

The gene calls are TRBV19 and TRBJ1-5, with TRBD1 as a possible D gene (6 bases). Trimming cost V 3 bases and J 4 bases, with 13 bases left between them. The germline V gene encodes CDR1 LNHDA and CDR2 SQIVND (reference sequence). The CDR3 is 15 amino acids. The CDR3 DNA reads as TGTGCCAGTAGTATTAGGGGGAGGGGTAATCAGCCCCAGCATTTT. Its protein product is CASSIRGRGNQPQHF.

The genes are TRBV15 and TRBJ2-6, with a weak D call TRBD1 (6 bases). The J call is in doubt because the DNA end fits TRBJ2-5 better. Germline V CDR1 and CDR2: LNHNV, YYDKDF (reference sequence). This CDR3 comprises 13 residues. The CDR3 protein is CATSSDQGETQYF. As DNA, the CDR3 is TGTGCCACCAGCAGCGACCAGGGGGAGACCCAGTACTTC.

This clonotype has ten or more counts. In nucleotides, the CDR3 is TGTGCCAGTAGTCCGTTCACTAATTCACCCCTCCACTTT. This gives the protein CASSPFTNSPLHF. This chain connects TRBV19 to TRBJ1-6; D remains ambiguous. Germline values: CDR1 LNHDA, CDR2 SQIVND (reference sequence). The length of the CDR3 is 13 residues. V was cut by 5 bases and J by 6 bases, with 8 bases left in between.

The rearrangement links TRBV19 to TRBJ1-6; a possible D gene is TRBD1 (6 bases). V dropped 7 bases and J dropped 7 bases, with 11 bases sitting between them. This CDR3 region has 13 residues. Germline V lookup: CDR1 LNHDA, CDR2 SQIVND (reference sequence). DNA for the CDR3: TGTGCCAGTAATGAGAGGGGGAATTCACCCCTCCACTTT. It translates to CASNERGNSPLHF. Combining the CDR3 with reference TRBV19 and TRBJ1-6 gives the whole variable domain DGGITQSPKYLFRKEGQNVTLSCEQNLNHDAMYWYRQDPGQGLRLIYYSQIVNDFQKGDIAEGYSVSREKKESFPLTVTSAQKNPTAFYLCASNERGNSPLHFGNGTRLTVT.

This clonotype occurred a few times. V and J are TRBV4-1 and TRBJ2-3; D perhaps matches TRBD2 (6 bases). Trimming removed 5 bases at V and 0 bases at J, with 27 bases between. This CDR3 comprises 20 residues. CDR1 and CDR2 from the germline V gene are MGHRA and YSYEKL. The CDR3 region is CASSERAAAGHISSTDTQYF. CDR3 bases: TGCGCCAGCAGCGAAAGAGCGGCCGCGGGGCACATTTCCAGCACAGATACGCAGTATTTT.

The chain couples TRBV10-3 to TRBJ1-2, with TRBD1 matching over 9 bases. The CDR3 runs 13 residues. Germline V gene sequence: CDR1 ENHRY, CDR2 SYGVKD. Trimming took 6 bases from V and 7 from J; bases not matched to a gene: 6. DNA of the CDR3: TGTGCCATCAGCGGGGACAGGGAAGGTGGCTACACCTTC. This translates into CAISGDREGGYTF.

A single count supports this clonotype. It may be a read error: a sequence one base away is much more abundant. The chain is built from TRBV25-1 and TRBJ1-6, with D unclear. Germline loops: CDR1 MGHDK, CDR2 SYGVNS. This CDR3 contains 15 residues. Written as DNA, the CDR3 is TGTACCAGCACCAGCCCGATCGGCCATAATTCACCCCTCCACTTT. This gives the protein CTSTSPIGHNSPLHF.

The chain uses TRBV20-1 and TRBJ1-1, with 9 bases aligning to TRBD1. V trimming: 0 bases; J trimming: 2 bases; junction bases outside the gene matches: 7. The CDR3 runs 16 residues. Germline CDR1 and CDR2: DFQATT and SNEGSKA (reference sequence). CDR3 sequence: CSARDKNRGRNTEAFF. The CDR3 nucleotides are TGCAGTGCTAGAGATAAAAACAGGGGGCGCAACACTGAAGCTTTCTTT.

This clonotype was seen ten or more times. The gene calls are TRBV20-1 and TRBJ2-3; D not certain. Germline CDR1 and CDR2: DFQATT and SNEGSKA (reference sequence). Trimming left V 1 base short and J 1 base short, with 9 bases between. The CDR3 covers 14 residues. The CDR3, as DNA: TGCAGTGCTAGAGGGGTCCTACGCACAGATACGCAGTATTTT. Translated: CSARGVLRTDTQYF.

Regarding this clonotype: An end of the junction does not agree with germline; a read error may underlie this. The chain uses TRBV24-1 and TRBJ2-7; a weak D match, TRBD1 (6 bases). Germline loops: CDR1 KGHDR, CDR2 SFDVKD. The CDR3 spans 15 residues. CDR3 in DNA: TGTGCCACCGGTGACCAAGTTAGGGACACCGGGGAGCTGTACTTC. Translating gives CATGDQVRDTGELYF.

Comment on this clonotype: A much larger clone differs from this one at a single base, so this may be a read error. V gene TRBV20-1 combines with J gene TRBJ2-7, with D possibly being TRBD1 (5 bases). Germline V gene data show CDR1 as DFQATT and CDR2 as SNEGSKA (reference sequence). The CDR3 has 14 amino acids. The CDR3 bases are TGCAGTGCTAGAAAGGGGTCGACAGCTTACGGGCAGTACTTC. This translates into CSARKGSTAYGQYF.

The sample holds many counts of this clonotype. The rearrangement uses TRBV10-3 and TRBJ2-5, with TRBD1 matching over 9 bases. The CDR3 contains 12 residues. The J segment lost 5 bases and the V segment lost 10 bases, leaving 5 bases of the junction unmatched. Per germline, CDR1 ENHRY and CDR2 SYGVKD. The CDR3 bases are TGTGCCACCGGGACAGGGCAGGAGACCCAGTACTTC. Its protein product is CATGTGQETQYF.

Only a few counts were recorded for this clonotype. CDR3 protein: CASSLVLTGSYGYTF. CDR3 DNA sequence: TGTGCCAGCAGCTTGGTTCTGACCGGGAGCTATGGCTACACCTTC. V usage is TRBV5-6 and J usage is TRBJ1-2; D call uncertain. The length of the CDR3 is 15 residues. Trimming removed 0 bases from V and 4 bases from J, with 13 bases in between. Germline V lookup: CDR1 SGHDT, CDR2 YYEEEE.

The table lists this clonotype with many counts. V and J are TRBV7-9 and TRBJ1-1; no definite D call. Germline V CDR1 and CDR2: SEHNR, FQNEAQ (reference sequence). This CDR3 is 13 amino acids long. V dropped 5 bases and J dropped 1 base, with 8 bases sitting between them. The CDR3 sequence: CASSNQQNTEAFF. DNA of the CDR3: TGTGCCAGCAGCAATCAACAGAACACTGAAGCTTTCTTT.

This sequence joins TRBV12-3 or TRBV12-4 and TRBJ2-1, with TRBD2 matching 11 bases. The CDR3 contains 15 residues. The junction had 4 bases not matched to a gene; V was cut back by 5 bases and J by 4 bases. CDR3 sequence reads: CASSGGLAAYNEQFF. In nucleotides, the CDR3 is TGTGCCAGCAGTGGGGGACTAGCGGCGTACAATGAGCAGTTCTTC.

This clonotype was detected a few times. The V call is TRBV20-1, the J call TRBJ2-5; D gene unclear. The CDR3 has 14 residues. Trimming pared 5 bases from V and 3 bases from J, leaving 16 bases between. CDR1 is DFQATT and CDR2 is SNEGSKA in the germline V gene (reference sequence). The CDR3 region has the DNA TGCAGTGCTTTACAGAGTCACATTAAAGAGACCCAGTACTTC. This sequence encodes CSALQSHIKETQYF.

The V call is TRBV19, the J call TRBJ2-2, with a weak D call TRBD1 (5 bases). Trimming stripped 2 bases from V and 6 bases from J, with 10 bases between. This CDR3 has 14 residues. Germline V gene sequence: CDR1 LNHDA, CDR2 SQIVND (reference sequence). The CDR3, as DNA: TGTGCCAGTAGTATATCTGGGGCTCCCGGGGAGCTGTTTTTT. Protein: CASSISGAPGELFF.

With regard to this clonotype: One base away lies a much larger clone, so this may be a sequencing read error. The rearrangement uses TRBV10-3 and TRBJ1-1; D call uncertain. This CDR3 is built from 18 residues. The germline V gene has CDR1 ENHRY and CDR2 SYGVKD. Deletions cut 0 bases from V and 2 bases from J, with 19 bases between. CDR3 sequence: CAISESVAIGPINTEAFF. The CDR3 DNA reads as TGTGCCATCAGTGAGTCGGTCGCCATCGGACCCATAAACACTGAAGCTTTCTTT.

This clonotype was observed a few times. The chain employs TRBV30 and TRBJ1-6; a possible D gene is TRBD1 (5 bases). V gave up 4 bases and J gave up 9 bases, with 10 bases separating them. Germline-derived CDR1 and CDR2 are GTSNPN and SVGIG (reference sequence). This CDR3 spans 12 amino acids. The CDR3 reads CAWTSGGSPLHF. CDR3 nucleotide sequence: TGTGCCTGGACGTCTGGGGGTTCACCCCTCCACTTT.

This clonotype was recorded many times. The chain uses TRBV19 and TRBJ2-7; D is uncertain. This CDR3 has 13 amino acids. Per germline, CDR1 LNHDA and CDR2 SQIVND (reference sequence). Trimming took off 3 bases at V and 3 bases at J, with 9 bases between the two ends. The CDR3 region is CASSMALIYEQYF. The CDR3 DNA is TGTGCCAGTAGTATGGCACTGATCTACGAGCAGTACTTC. Combining the CDR3 with reference TRBV19 and TRBJ2-7 gives the whole variable domain DGGITQSPKYLFRKEGQNVTLSCEQNLNHDAMYWYRQDPGQGLRLIYYSQIVNDFQKGDIAEGYSVSREKKESFPLTVTSAQKNPTAFYLCASSMALIYEQYFGPGTRLTVT.

The chain carries TRBV9 and TRBJ1-3; no clear D gene. V dropped 4 bases and J dropped 0 bases, with 14 bases sitting between them. CDR1 and CDR2 (germline): SGDLS, YYNGEE. There are 16 residues in the CDR3. Written as DNA, the CDR3 is TGTGCCAGCAGCCAAACCGGACCACCCTCTGGAAACACCATATATTTT. The encoded protein is CASSQTGPPSGNTIYF.

The chain links TRBV2 to TRBJ1-6; D perhaps matches TRBD1 (6 bases). The CDR3 runs to 17 residues. The V end lost 5 bases, the J end lost 9 bases, and 23 bases lay between the germline ends. Germline CDR1 SNHLY, CDR2 FYNNEI. The CDR3 reads CASSPNTGYGITSPLHF. In DNA form, the CDR3 reads TGTGCCAGCAGTCCGAATACAGGGTACGGAATTACTTCACCCCTCCACTTT.

This clonotype was seen more than once but under ten times. The gene calls are TRBV20-1 and TRBJ2-7, with a tentative D call TRBD1 (6 bases). V dropped 3 bases and J dropped 0 bases, with 18 bases sitting between them. Germline lookup yields CDR1 DFQATT and CDR2 SNEGSKA (reference sequence). The length of the CDR3 is 16 residues. CDR3 amino acids: CSASNLNQGYSYEQYF. In nucleotides, the CDR3 is TGCAGTGCTAGCAACCTAAATCAGGGGTACTCCTACGAGCAGTACTTC.

In its sample, this clonotype was seen a few times. The V gene is TRBV13, the J gene TRBJ2-5; 10 positions match TRBD1. Unmatched junction bases numbered 7, after V lost 7 bases and J lost 5 bases. CDR3 length: 14 residues. Germline V lookup: CDR1 PRHDT, CDR2 FYEKMQ (reference sequence). For the CDR3, the DNA is TGTGCCAGCAACTCCGCGGACAGGGGGGAGACCCAGTACTTC. This codes for CASNSADRGETQYF.